This T cell receptor (beta chain) was captured by sequencing in a study of blood T cell repertoires in COVID-19. In the study overall: There were acute and convalescent COVID-19 samples, and they came from the United States, Italy and Spain.

The age range of participants was about 18 to 100 years, with residence in some 25 US areas. Sequencing was performed with immunoSEQ multiplex PCR; in TCRdb, only in-frame clones are kept and a portion is missing. The table lists roughly 160,000 clones, roughly 84% of them singletons. CDR3 length equals 17 residues. J lost 0 bases, V lost 0 bases, and 5 bases had no gene match. Germline V gene sequence: CDR1 MDHEN, CDR2 SYDVKM. Sample: PBMCs or T cells enriched from blood (not recorded which). The clonotype comes from a woman aged 45-65 years who had recovered from COVID-19. The rearrangement uses TRBV28 and TRBJ2-1; 7 bases are shared with TRBD1. The CDR3 DNA is TGTGCCAGCAGTTTATGGACAGGGCACAGCTCCTACAATGAGCAGTTCTTC. It specifies CASSLWTGHSSYNEQFF.